One sample yielded the 19 T cell receptor beta chains listed below, sequenced in a study of shared clonotypes between healthy human individuals. Libraries were prepared by immunoSEQ multiplex PCR; TCRdb keeps only in-frame clonotypes and omits some of them. The table lists roughly 2 million clones, under 97% of them singletons, with 0.1% to 0.15% in the top ten. The sequencing input was naive CD4+ T cells sorted from blood. The subset denotes: CD45RA+ positively selected. The receptors here all came from a young man in good health.

In regard to this clone: Other DNA sequences in this sample translate to the same CDR3. This sequence joins TRBV19 and TRBJ2-5; 10 bases match TRBD2. The CDR3 is made up of 15 amino acids. Unmatched junction bases numbered 6, after V lost 3 bases and J lost 5 bases. Per germline, CDR1 LNHDA and CDR2 SQIVND (reference sequence). The CDR3 coding sequence is TGTGCCAGTAGTATCTCTAGCGGGGGCGGGGAGACCCAGTACTTC. Protein: CASSISSGGGETQYF.

The V gene is TRBV27, the J gene TRBJ2-7; TRBD2 aligns across 7 bases. The V gene's germline CDR1 is MNHEY and CDR2 SMNVEV (reference sequence). V dropped 2 bases and J dropped 4; count of bases not matched to a gene: 20. The CDR3 runs 19 residues. The CDR3 nucleotides read TGTGCCAGCAGTTTAGGGGGTTGGATGATGGCGGGAGAATCTTACGAGCAGTACTTC. This gives the protein CASSLGGWMMAGESYEQYF.

This chain uses TRBV18 with TRBJ1-2, with a tentative D call TRBD1 (5 bases). The CDR3 spans 13 residues. Trimming left V 3 bases short and J 4 bases short, with 9 bases between. CDR1 and CDR2 from the germline V gene are KGHSH and LQKENI. The CDR3 loop is CASSPLGTYGYTF. The CDR3 DNA reads TGTGCCAGCTCACCTCTAGGGACCTATGGCTACACCTTC.

This chain connects TRBV18 to TRBJ2-5; no clear D. CDR3 length equals 13 residues. From germline, CDR1 is KGHSH and CDR2 LQKENI. Trimming removed 6 bases at V and 1 base at J, with 9 bases between. CDR3 DNA sequence: TGTGCCAGCTCTTACACGATCCAAGAGACCCAGTACTTC. This gives the protein CASSYTIQETQYF.

The chain carries TRBV25-1 and TRBJ2-2; 9 nucleotides agree with TRBD1. Germline CDR1 is MGHDK and CDR2 is SYGVNS. CDR3 length: 14 amino acids. The junction had 5 bases not matched to a gene; V was cut back by 7 bases and J by 5 bases. This chain's CDR3 is CASTGQGDTGELFF. The CDR3 DNA follows: TGTGCCAGCACGGGACAGGGAGATACCGGGGAGCTGTTTTTT.

The chain links TRBV6-1 to TRBJ2-5, with 12 bases aligning to TRBD2. The germline V gene encodes CDR1 MNHNS and CDR2 SASEGT. After removal of 6 bases from V and 4 bases from J, the junction contained 3 bases not matched to a gene. The length of the CDR3 is 14 residues. The CDR3 here is CASSRGLAGETQYF. The CDR3 DNA sequence: TGTGCCAGCAGCCGGGGACTAGCGGGAGAGACCCAGTACTTC.

V and J are TRBV12-5 and TRBJ2-7, with TRBD1 matching over 8 bases. V trimming: 0 bases; J trimming: 0 bases; junction bases outside the gene matches: 19. This CDR3 comprises 21 residues. Germline V gene lookup returns CDR1 LGHNT and CDR2 FRNRAP. CDR3 sequence: CASGLVPPGTGFWSSSYEQYF. For the CDR3, the DNA is TGTGCTAGTGGTTTGGTTCCTCCCGGGACAGGATTTTGGAGTAGCTCCTACGAGCAGTACTTC.

This clone has only one observation. The chain recombines TRBV10-3 with TRBJ2-7; possible D gene TRBD1, 6 bases. Germline V lookup: CDR1 ENHRY, CDR2 SYGVKD. This CDR3 has 16 amino acids. V was shortened by 0 bases and J by 0 bases, with 12 bases between the two germline ends. In DNA, the CDR3 is TGTGCCATCAGTGAGTCGATGGGGGCAAGCTCCTACGAGCAGTACTTC. Translated, it gives CAISESMGASSYEQYF.

V is TRBV9 and J is TRBJ2-3; the match to TRBD1 covers 10 bases. Germline V gene sequence: CDR1 SGDLS, CDR2 YYNGEE. The CDR3 has 15 residues. V trimming: 0 bases; J trimming: 5 bases; junction bases outside the gene matches: 3. The CDR3 nucleotides read TGTGCCAGCAGCGTAGGGGGACAGGGGATAGATACGCAGTATTTT. Translated, it gives CASSVGGQGIDTQYF.

The V and J genes are TRBV7-2 and TRBJ1-1; D unclear. CDR1 and CDR2 (germline): SGHTA, FQGNSA. CDR3 length: 11 amino acids. Trimming removed 9 bases at V and 1 base at J, with 6 bases between. The CDR3 spells CASFRNTEAFF. Written as DNA, the CDR3 is TGTGCCAGTTTCAGGAACACTGAAGCTTTCTTT.

CDR3 amino acids: CASSPGQGGGELFF. The CDR3, as DNA: TGTGCCAGTAGTCCGGGACAGGGCGGCGGGGAGCTGTTTTTT. This chain uses TRBV19 with TRBJ2-2, with TRBD1 identical over 9 bases. Germline V lookup: CDR1 LNHDA, CDR2 SQIVND (reference sequence). This CDR3 is built from 14 residues. Unmatched junction bases numbered 5, after V lost 5 bases and J lost 7 bases. The full variable domain, in which reference TRBV19 and TRBJ2-2 provide the parts outside the CDR3, is DGGITQSPKYLFRKEGQNVTLSCEQNLNHDAMYWYRQDPGQGLRLIYYSQIVNDFQKGDIAEGYSVSREKKESFPLTVTSAQKNPTAFYLCASSPGQGGGELFFGEGSRLTVL.

The J gene is TRBJ1-3, the V gene TRBV9; D perhaps matches TRBD1 (6 bases). The germline V and J ends were trimmed by 4 bases and 0 bases, with 20 bases remaining between them. The CDR3 has 18 amino acids. Germline V gives CDR1 SGDLS, CDR2 YYNGEE. CDR3 amino acids: CASSTGTRNKHSGNTIYF. The CDR3, as DNA: TGTGCCAGCAGCACTGGGACACGTAACAAACACTCTGGAAACACCATATATTTT.

The chain recombines TRBV7-9 with TRBJ1-1; D perhaps matches TRBD1 (5 bases). Between the trimmed V and J ends, which lost 7 bases and 0 bases, there was a span of 15 bases. The CDR3 is 15 residues long. In germline, CDR1 is SEHNR, CDR2 FQNEAQ (reference sequence). CDR3 in amino acids: CASNGERGLNTEAFF. The CDR3 DNA follows: TGTGCCAGCAATGGGGAAAGGGGCCTGAACACTGAAGCTTTCTTT.

This clone showed up just once. This rearrangement joins TRBV2 to TRBJ2-5; D remains ambiguous. Looked up from germline, CDR1 is SNHLY and CDR2 is FYNNEI. The CDR3 has 12 residues. V shed 6 bases and J shed 4 bases, with 9 bases lying between them. For the CDR3, the DNA is TGTGCCAGCAGCGTTATGGGAGAGACCCAGTACTTC. Translating it yields CASSVMGETQYF. Together with reference TRBV2 and TRBJ2-5, the CDR3 gives the full variable domain: EPEVTQTPSHQVTQMGQEVILRCVPISNHLYFYWYRQILGQKVEFLVSFYNNEISEKSEIFDDQFSVERPDGSNFTLKIRSTKLEDSAMYFCASSVMGETQYFGPGTRLLVL.

V and J are TRBV5-5 and TRBJ2-5; D possibly uses TRBD1 or TRBD2 (5 bases each). Trimming took 6 bases from V and 5 from J, leaving 23 bases between them. The germline V gene has CDR1 SGHKS and CDR2 YYEKEE (reference sequence). This CDR3 region has 16 residues. The CDR3 nucleotides are TGTGCCAGCACCCTTGGACTGGGGTCAGGGATGGAGACCCAGTACTTC. Its protein is CASTLGLGSGMETQYF.

The chain recombines TRBV6-5 with TRBJ2-7, with TRBD2 identical over 8 bases. CDR3 length: 15 residues. With V trimmed by 6 bases and J by 1 base, 8 bases remained unmatched. CDR1 MNHEY and CDR2 SVGAGI come from the germline V gene. CDR3 sequence: CASRARAGGSYEQYF. CDR3 sequence (DNA): TGTGCCAGCAGGGCCCGGGCGGGGGGATCCTACGAGCAGTACTTC.

V gene TRBV5-5 combines with J gene TRBJ2-7; perhaps TRBD2 as D (6 bases). Germline CDR1 and CDR2: SGHKS and YYEKEE (reference sequence). The CDR3 has 14 amino acids. V shed 4 bases and J shed 0 bases, with 11 bases lying between them. The CDR3 DNA is TGTGCCAGCAGCGGGGGACTTTTCTCCTACGAGCAGTACTTC. Its protein is CASSGGLFSYEQYF.

A word on this clone: Other DNA sequences of this sample code for an identical CDR3. The chain joins TRBV28 to TRBJ1-5, with a possible D match to TRBD1 (6 bases). The germline V and J ends were trimmed by 2 bases and 3 bases, with 8 bases remaining between them. The CDR3 is 14 amino acids. Germline CDR1 reads MDHEN; CDR2 reads SYDVKM. The CDR3 region is CASSLGQNNQPQHF. The CDR3 nucleotides read TGTGCCAGCAGTTTAGGACAGAACAATCAGCCCCAGCATTTT. Complete variable domain (other parts from reference TRBV28 and TRBJ1-5): DVKVTQSSRYLVKRTGEKVFLECVQDMDHENMFWYRQDPGLGLRLIYFSYDVKMKEKGDIPEGYSVSREKKERFSLILESASTNQTSMYLCASSLGQNNQPQHFGDGTRLSIL.

V gene TRBV5-1 combines with J gene TRBJ2-5; D ambiguous. Looked up from germline, CDR1 is SGHRS and CDR2 is YFSETQ. The CDR3 sequence is 14 residues long. Deletions cut 2 bases from V and 1 base from J, with 9 bases between. The CDR3 nucleotides are TGCGCCAGCAGCTTAAGCTACCTCCAAGAGACCCAGTACTTC. Translated, it gives CASSLSYLQETQYF.